Listed here is a single T cell receptor beta chain. At one boundary the junction diverges from the germline segment, which might be a read error. The record originates from a study of cytomegalovirus exposure and HLA in healthy donors. The length of the CDR3 is 11 residues. Germline CDR1 and CDR2: SGHAT and FQNNGV. In the PCR, 60 Vbeta and 13 Jbeta primers were used. In the original analysis: In a later analysis, about 12 million of some 80 million unique beta chains occurred in at least two donors. The protocol was immunoSEQ multiplex PCR, while the TCRdb copy is restricted to in-frame clones and leaves out a portion. Clonal size and the V and J genes are those of that table, whereas D and trimming came from the DNA. This table has approximately 170,000 clones, around 80% appearing once.

The clonotype comes from a woman younger than 35 in good health and CMV-seronegative. The material sequenced was PBMCs. The V gene is TRBV11-2, the J gene TRBJ2-7, with D unclear. The CDR3 sequence: CASSPSYGQYF. DNA of the CDR3: TGTGCCAGCAGTCCTTCCTACGGGCAGTACTTC. Based on the CDR3 plus reference TRBV11-2 and TRBJ2-7, the full variable domain is EAGVAQSPRYKIIEKRQSVAFWCNPISGHATLYWYQQILGQGPKLLIQFQNNGVVDDSQLPKDRFSAERLKGVDSTLKIQPAKLEDSAVYLCASSPSYGQYFGPGTRLTVT.